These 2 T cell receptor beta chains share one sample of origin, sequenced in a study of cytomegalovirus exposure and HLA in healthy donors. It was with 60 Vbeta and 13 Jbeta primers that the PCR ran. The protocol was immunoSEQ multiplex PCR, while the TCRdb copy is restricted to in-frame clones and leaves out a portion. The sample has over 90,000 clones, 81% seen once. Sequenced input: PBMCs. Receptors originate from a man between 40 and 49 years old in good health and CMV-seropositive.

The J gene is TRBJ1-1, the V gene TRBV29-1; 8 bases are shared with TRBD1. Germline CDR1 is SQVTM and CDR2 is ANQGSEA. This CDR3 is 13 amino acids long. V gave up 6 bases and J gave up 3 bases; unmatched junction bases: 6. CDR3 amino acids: CSVLTGEDTEAFF. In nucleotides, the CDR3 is TGCAGCGTGTTGACAGGGGAGGACACTGAAGCTTTCTTT.

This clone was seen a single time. In DNA, the CDR3 is TGTGCCAGTAGTATAGGGACTAGCGGGAGAAATGAGCAGTTCTTC. Translation gives CASSIGTSGRNEQFF. The chain joins TRBV19 to TRBJ2-1; TRBD2 matches at 13 bases. Trimming took 1 base from V and 7 from J; bases not matched to a gene: 1. This CDR3 spans 15 amino acids. Germline V gene data show CDR1 as LNHDA and CDR2 as SQIVND (reference sequence). Full variable domain (rest looked up from reference TRBV19 and TRBJ2-1): DGGITQSPKYLFRKEGQNVTLSCEQNLNHDAMYWYRQDPGQGLRLIYYSQIVNDFQKGDIAEGYSVSREKKESFPLTVTSAQKNPTAFYLCASSIGTSGRNEQFFGPGTRLTVL.